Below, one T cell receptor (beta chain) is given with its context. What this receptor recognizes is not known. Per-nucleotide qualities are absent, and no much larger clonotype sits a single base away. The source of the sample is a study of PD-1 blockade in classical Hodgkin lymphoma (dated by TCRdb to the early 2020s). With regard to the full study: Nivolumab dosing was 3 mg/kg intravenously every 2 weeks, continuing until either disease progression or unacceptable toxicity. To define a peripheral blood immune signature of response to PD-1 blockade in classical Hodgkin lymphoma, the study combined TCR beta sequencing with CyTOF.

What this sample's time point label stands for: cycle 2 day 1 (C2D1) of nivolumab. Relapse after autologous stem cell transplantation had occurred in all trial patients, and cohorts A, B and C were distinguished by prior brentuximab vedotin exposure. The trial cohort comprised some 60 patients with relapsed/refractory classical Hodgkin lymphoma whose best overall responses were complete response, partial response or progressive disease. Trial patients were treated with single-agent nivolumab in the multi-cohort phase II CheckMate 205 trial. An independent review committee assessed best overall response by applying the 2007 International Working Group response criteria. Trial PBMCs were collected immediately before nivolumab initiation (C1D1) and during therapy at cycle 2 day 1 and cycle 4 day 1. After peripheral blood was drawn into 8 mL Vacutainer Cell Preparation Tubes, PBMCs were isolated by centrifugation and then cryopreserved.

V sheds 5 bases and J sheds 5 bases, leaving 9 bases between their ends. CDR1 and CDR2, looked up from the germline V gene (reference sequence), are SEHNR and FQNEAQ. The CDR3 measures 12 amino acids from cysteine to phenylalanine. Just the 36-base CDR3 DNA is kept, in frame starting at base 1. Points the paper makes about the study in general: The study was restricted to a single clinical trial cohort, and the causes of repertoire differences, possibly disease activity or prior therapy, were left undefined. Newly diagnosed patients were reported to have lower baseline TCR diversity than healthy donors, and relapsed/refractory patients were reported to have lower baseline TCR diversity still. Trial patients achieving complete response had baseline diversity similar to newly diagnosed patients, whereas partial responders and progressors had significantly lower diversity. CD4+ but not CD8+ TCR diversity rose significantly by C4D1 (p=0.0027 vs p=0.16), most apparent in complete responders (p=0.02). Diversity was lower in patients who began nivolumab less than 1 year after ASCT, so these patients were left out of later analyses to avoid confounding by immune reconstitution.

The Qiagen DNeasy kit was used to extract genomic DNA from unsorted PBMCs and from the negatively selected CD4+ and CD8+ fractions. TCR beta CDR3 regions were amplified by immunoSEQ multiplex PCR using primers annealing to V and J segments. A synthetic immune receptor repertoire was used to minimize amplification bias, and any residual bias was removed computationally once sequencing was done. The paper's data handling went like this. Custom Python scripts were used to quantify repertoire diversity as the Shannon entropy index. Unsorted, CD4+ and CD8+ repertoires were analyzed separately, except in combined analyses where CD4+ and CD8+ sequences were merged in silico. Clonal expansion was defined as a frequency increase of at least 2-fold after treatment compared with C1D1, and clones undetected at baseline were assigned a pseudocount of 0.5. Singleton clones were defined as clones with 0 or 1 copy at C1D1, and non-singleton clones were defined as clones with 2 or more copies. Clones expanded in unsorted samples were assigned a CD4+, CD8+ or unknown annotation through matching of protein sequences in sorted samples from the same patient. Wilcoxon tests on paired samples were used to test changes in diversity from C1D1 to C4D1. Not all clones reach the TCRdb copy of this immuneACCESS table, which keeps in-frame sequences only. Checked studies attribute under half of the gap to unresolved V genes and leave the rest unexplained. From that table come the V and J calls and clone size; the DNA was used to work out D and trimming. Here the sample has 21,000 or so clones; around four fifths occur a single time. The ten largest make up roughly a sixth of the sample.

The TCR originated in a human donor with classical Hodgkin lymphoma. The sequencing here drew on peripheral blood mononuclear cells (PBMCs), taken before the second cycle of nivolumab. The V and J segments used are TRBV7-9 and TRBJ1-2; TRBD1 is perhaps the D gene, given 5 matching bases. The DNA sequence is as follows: TGTGCCAGCAGCAAGGGGCTGTATGGCTACACCTTC. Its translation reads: CASSKGLYGYTF.